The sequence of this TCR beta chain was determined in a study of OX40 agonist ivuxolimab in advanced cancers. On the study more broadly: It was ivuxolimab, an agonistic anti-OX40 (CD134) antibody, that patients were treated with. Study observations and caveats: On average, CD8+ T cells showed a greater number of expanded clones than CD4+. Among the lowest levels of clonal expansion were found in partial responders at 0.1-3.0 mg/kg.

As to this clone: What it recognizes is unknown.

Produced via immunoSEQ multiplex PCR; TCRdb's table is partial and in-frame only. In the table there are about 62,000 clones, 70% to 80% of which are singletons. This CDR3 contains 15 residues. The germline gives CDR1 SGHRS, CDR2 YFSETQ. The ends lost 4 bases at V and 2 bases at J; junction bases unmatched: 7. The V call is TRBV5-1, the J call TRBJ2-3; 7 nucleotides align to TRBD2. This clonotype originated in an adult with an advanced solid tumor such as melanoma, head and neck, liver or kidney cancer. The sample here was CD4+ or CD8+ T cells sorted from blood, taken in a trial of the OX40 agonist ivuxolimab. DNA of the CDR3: TGCGCCAGCAGCAGAACGGGGGGTCTCACAGATACGCAGTATTTT. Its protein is CASSRTGGLTDTQYF.